This T cell receptor (beta chain) is drawn from a study of immune characterization of retroperitoneal liposarcoma. This CDR3 comprises 18 residues. With V trimmed by 5 bases and J by 3 bases, 15 bases remained unmatched. Germline values: CDR1 SGHVS, CDR2 FQNEAQ. Each CDR3 protein is one row after TCRdb ran MiXCR on the PCR reads. The table lists under 6,500 distinct CDR3 sequences, around 30% of them singletons. The sample comprised tumor tissue. This receptor was obtained from a female donor with retroperitoneal liposarcoma. V usage is TRBV7-8 and J usage is TRBJ2-1; 8 bases align to TRBD1. CDR3: CASSLLSSRGHFYNEQFF. The CDR3 nucleotides are TGTGCCAGCAGCCTACTTTCATCCAGGGGGCATTTCTACAATGAGCAGTTCTTC.